This record covers a single T cell receptor (beta chain). The sample comes from a study of blood T cells in healthy people across ages. Germline V gene sequence: CDR1 SGHRS, CDR2 YFSETQ. The CDR3 length is 13 residues. Trimming cost V 1 base and J 8 bases, with 12 bases left between them. Then a second PCR, running roughly 7 to 11 cycles, was carried out with a sample-barcoded 5' primer and a J-beta primer mix. Each CDR3 protein is one row after TCRdb ran MiXCR on the 5' RACE reads. The sample records about 640,000 distinct CDR3 sequences, 58% being singletons. Sample: blood. The receptor was derived from a man between 60 and 75 years old in good health. The chain carries TRBV5-1 and TRBJ1-2; a possible D gene is TRBD1 (5 bases). The CDR3 DNA reads TGCGCCAGCAGCTTGACGTCGGGGCCCGGCTACACCTTC. Translated: CASSLTSGPGYTF.